The following is a TCR beta chain sequence with its context. The V gene lost 6 bases and the J gene lost 7 bases, with 14 bases spanning the gap. The CDR3 totals 13 residues. This sample stems from a study of blood T cell repertoires in COVID-19. About the study: Both acute and convalescent COVID-19 samples were obtained from the United States, Italy and Spain.

Assay used: immunoSEQ multiplex PCR; TCRdb lists only in-frame clones, some missing. The sample shows 250,000 to 350,000 clones, around 89% of them seen only once. The rearrangement links TRBV12-3 or TRBV12-4 to TRBJ2-3; D possibly corresponds to TRBD2 (5 bases). The sample taken for sequencing was peripheral blood. This TCR came from a man younger than 45 with acute or convalescent COVID-19. The CDR3 reads CASSPAGPHTQYF. The CDR3 DNA is TGTGCCAGCAGCCCCGCGGGCCCCCATACGCAGTATTTT.